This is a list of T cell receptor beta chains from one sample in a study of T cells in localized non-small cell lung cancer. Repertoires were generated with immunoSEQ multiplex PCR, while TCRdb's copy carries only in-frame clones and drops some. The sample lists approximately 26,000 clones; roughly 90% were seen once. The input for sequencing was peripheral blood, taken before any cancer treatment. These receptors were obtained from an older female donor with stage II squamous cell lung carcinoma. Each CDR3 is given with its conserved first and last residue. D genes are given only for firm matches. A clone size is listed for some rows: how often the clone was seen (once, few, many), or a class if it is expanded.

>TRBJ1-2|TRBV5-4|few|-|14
CASSSPVGGNGYTF
TGTGCCAGCAGCTCCCCGGTGGGGGGAAATGGCTACACCTTC
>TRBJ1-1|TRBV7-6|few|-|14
CASSLTGENTEAFF
TGTGCCAGCAGCTTGACGGGGGAAAACACTGAAGCTTTCTTT
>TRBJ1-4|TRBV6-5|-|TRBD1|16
CASSYLPGQGAEKLFF
TGTGCCAGCAGTTACCTACCGGGACAGGGGGCGGAAAAACTGTTTTTT
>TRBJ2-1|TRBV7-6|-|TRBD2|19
CASSLAASGASSSYNEQFF
TGTGCCAGCAGCTTAGCGGCTAGCGGGGCGTCTAGCTCCTACAATGAGCAGTTCTTC
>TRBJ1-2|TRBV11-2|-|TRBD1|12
CASSFTGDGYTF
TGTGCCAGCAGCTTTACAGGGGATGGCTACACCTTC
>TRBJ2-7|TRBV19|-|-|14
CASSRDSNSYEQYF
TGTGCCAGTAGTAGAGACAGTAACTCCTACGAGCAGTACTTC
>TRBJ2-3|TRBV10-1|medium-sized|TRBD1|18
CASSEFLAGTGGAYTQYF
TGCGCCAGCAGTGAGTTCCTAGCTGGGACAGGGGGCGCGTATACGCAGTATTTT
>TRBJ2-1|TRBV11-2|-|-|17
CASSLESGPGSYNEQFF
TGTGCCAGCAGCTTAGAAAGCGGGCCTGGCTCCTACAATGAGCAGTTCTTC
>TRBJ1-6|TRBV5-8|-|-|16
CASSLKGGLGNSPLHF
TGTGCCAGCAGCTTGAAAGGGGGGCTGGGGAATTCACCCCTCCACTTT
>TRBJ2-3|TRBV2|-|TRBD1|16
CASSEGTGVVTDTQYF
TGTGCCAGCAGTGAAGGGACAGGAGTGGTCACAGATACGCAGTATTTT
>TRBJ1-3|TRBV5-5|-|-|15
CASSLGSLSGNTIYF
TGTGCCAGCAGCTTAGGCAGTCTCTCTGGAAACACCATATATTTT
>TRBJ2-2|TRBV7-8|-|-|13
CASSSRNTGELFF
TGTGCCAGCAGTAGCAGGAACACCGGGGAGCTGTTTTTT
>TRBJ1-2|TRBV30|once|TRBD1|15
CAWIPTGTQGGGYTF
TGTGCCTGGATTCCTACCGGGACCCAGGGGGGTGGCTACACCTTC
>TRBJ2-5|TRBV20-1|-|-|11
CSARDLETQYF
TGCAGTGCTAGAGATCTGGAGACCCAGTACTTC
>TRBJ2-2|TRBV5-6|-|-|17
CASSSASRGSGIGELFF
TGTGCCAGCAGCAGCGCTTCTCGGGGCTCGGGAATCGGGGAGCTGTTTTTT
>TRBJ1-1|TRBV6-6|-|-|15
CASSYRVGARTETFF
TGTGCCAGCAGTTACCGCGTCGGGGCTAGGACTGAAACTTTCTTT